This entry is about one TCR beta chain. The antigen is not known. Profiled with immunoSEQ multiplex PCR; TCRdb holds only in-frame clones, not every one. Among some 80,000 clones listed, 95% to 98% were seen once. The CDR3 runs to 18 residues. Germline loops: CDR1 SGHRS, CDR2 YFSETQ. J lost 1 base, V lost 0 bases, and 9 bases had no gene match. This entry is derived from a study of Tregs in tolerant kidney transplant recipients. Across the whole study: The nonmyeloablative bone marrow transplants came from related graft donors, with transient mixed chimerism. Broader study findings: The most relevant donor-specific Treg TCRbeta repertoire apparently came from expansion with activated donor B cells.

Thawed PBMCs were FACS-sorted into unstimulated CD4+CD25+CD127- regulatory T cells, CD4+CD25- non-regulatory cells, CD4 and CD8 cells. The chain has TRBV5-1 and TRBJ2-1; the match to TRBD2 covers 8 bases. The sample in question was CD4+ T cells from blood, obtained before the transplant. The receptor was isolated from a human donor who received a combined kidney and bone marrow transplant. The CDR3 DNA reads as TGCGCCAGCAGCTTGGCGTTTGCGGGAGGAAATTCCTACAATGAGCAGTTCTTC. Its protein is CASSLAFAGGNSYNEQFF.